This T cell receptor beta chain was sequenced in a study of OX40 agonist ivuxolimab in advanced cancers. On this clone: Its antigen is not known.

Study-wide results and limits: Clones of CD4+ and CD8+ blood T cells grew by week 6 at doses of 0.1 to 3.0 mg/kg. Compared with others, partial responders at 0.1-3.0 mg/kg displayed clonal expansion among the lowest.

Sequencing used immunoSEQ multiplex PCR; TCRdb keeps in-frame clones, though not all of them. The table has roughly 91,000 clones, 70% to 90% seen once. Germline lookup yields CDR1 MNHNY and CDR2 SVGAGI (reference sequence). This CDR3 comprises 15 residues. Trimming stripped 0 bases from V and 4 bases from J, with 12 bases between. The source is an adult with an advanced solid tumor such as melanoma, head and neck, liver or kidney cancer. Sequences were derived from CD4+ or CD8+ T cells sorted from blood, sampled in a trial of the OX40 agonist ivuxolimab. The genes are TRBV6-6 and TRBJ1-2; D might be TRBD1 (5 bases). The CDR3 protein is CASSYSMEGPYGYTF. The CDR3 nucleotides are TGTGCCAGCAGTTACTCGATGGAGGGACCCTATGGCTACACCTTC.